The 24 T cell receptor beta chains presented below share a single source sample, sequenced in a study of shared clonotypes between healthy human individuals. Profiling relied on immunoSEQ multiplex PCR, and the TCRdb table lists in-frame clones only, not all of them. The profile shows around 1 million clones, 76% of them singletons. Input material: memory CD4+ T cells sorted from blood. Subset indicated: CD45RA-negative fraction. Source of these receptors: a man younger than 35 in good health.

The V and J genes are TRBV5-1 and TRBJ1-4; D remains unclear. Germline V gives CDR1 SGHRS, CDR2 YFSETQ. V was cut by 3 bases and J by 0 bases, with 9 bases left in between. The CDR3 is 15 residues long. In nucleotides, the CDR3 is TGCGCCAGCAGCTCGCTCGGGACAACTAATGAAAAACTGTTTTTT. Its protein product is CASSSLGTTNEKLFF.

V gene TRBV6-6 combines with J gene TRBJ1-2; 11 bases map to TRBD1. J gave up 5 bases and V 10 bases, and 6 bases lay outside the gene matches. The CDR3 totals 13 residues. The germline gives CDR1 MNHNY, CDR2 SVGAGI (reference sequence). The DNA for the CDR3 is TGTGCCACCTCCGGACAGGGGGCGTATGGCTACACCTTC. Protein product: CATSGQGAYGYTF.

In its sample, this clone was seen many times. The chain employs TRBV7-8 and TRBJ2-3; D is uncertain. Germline V gene lookup returns CDR1 SGHVS and CDR2 FQNEAQ. This CDR3 comprises 15 residues. The germline V and J ends were trimmed by 5 bases and 0 bases, with 12 bases remaining between them. In nucleotides, the CDR3 is TGTGCCAGCAGCCCCCGACTCGGGAGCACAGATACGCAGTATTTT. It is translated as CASSPRLGSTDTQYF. Full variable domain (rest looked up from reference TRBV7-8 and TRBJ2-3): GAGVSQSPRYKVAKRGQDVALRCDPISGHVSLFWYQQALGQGPEFLTYFQNEAQLDKSGLPSDRFFAERPEGSVSTLKIQRTQQEDSAVYLCASSPRLGSTDTQYFGPGTRLTVL.

This clone came up a few times. The same CDR3 can be traced to other DNA sequences in this sample. The V gene is TRBV5-1, the J gene TRBJ2-7; D is unclear. CDR3 length: 11 amino acids. V was cut by 0 bases and J by 2 bases, with 0 bases left in between. CDR1 SGHRS and CDR2 YFSETQ come from the germline V gene. The CDR3 bases are TGCGCCAGCAGCTTGGCCTACGAGCAGTACTTC. As protein: CASSLAYEQYF.

Only one count was recorded for this clone. The chain recombines TRBV2 with TRBJ1-5; 10 nucleotides agree with TRBD1. Trimming removed 5 bases from V and 5 bases from J; junction bases left unmatched: 6. This CDR3 comprises 15 residues. Germline CDR1 SNHLY, CDR2 FYNNEI. CDR3 coding DNA: TGTGCCAGCAGTCAGGGCGGACAGGGGGATCAGCCCCAGCATTTT. Translated, it gives CASSQGGQGDQPQHF. Complete variable domain (other parts from reference TRBV2 and TRBJ1-5): EPEVTQTPSHQVTQMGQEVILRCVPISNHLYFYWYRQILGQKVEFLVSFYNNEISEKSEIFDDQFSVERPDGSNFTLKIRSTKLEDSAMYFCASSQGGQGDQPQHFGDGTRLSIL.

The chain employs TRBV7-6 and TRBJ2-7; the match to TRBD1 covers 8 bases. The CDR3 has 15 residues. The trim removed 5 bases at V and 7 bases at J, leaving 13 bases unmatched. Per germline, CDR1 SGHVS and CDR2 FNYEAQ. CDR3 in amino acids: CASSVYRSQGVEQYF. CDR3 sequence (DNA): TGTGCCAGCAGCGTATACAGGTCACAGGGGGTAGAGCAGTACTTC.

The J gene is TRBJ2-5, the V gene TRBV30; D is undetermined. The germline V gene encodes CDR1 GTSNPN and CDR2 SVGIG (reference sequence). This CDR3 is built from 15 residues. Trimming removed 4 bases at V and 1 base at J, with 16 bases between. CDR3 sequence: CAWTPPNRRQETQYF. The DNA for the CDR3 is TGTGCCTGGACCCCCCCGAATCGGCGCCAAGAGACCCAGTACTTC. Complete variable domain (other parts from reference TRBV30 and TRBJ2-5): SQTIHQWPATLVQPVGSPLSLECTVEGTSNPNLYWYRQAAGRGLQLLFYSVGIGQISSEVPQNLSASRPQDRQFILSSKKLLLSDSGFYLCAWTPPNRRQETQYFGPGTRLLVL.

The DNA for the CDR3 is TGCGCCAGCAGCCCGGGTTTGGACTACGAGCAGTACTTC. Translation gives CASSPGLDYEQYF. This chain uses TRBV5-1 with TRBJ2-7; D is unclear. With 4 bases removed from V and 3 bases from J, the gap between germline ends came to 11 bases. Germline V gives CDR1 SGHRS, CDR2 YFSETQ. The CDR3 runs to 13 residues.

The chain joins TRBV7-8 to TRBJ2-7, with TRBD2 matching 9 bases. With V trimmed by 6 bases and J by 0 bases, 9 bases remained unmatched. The CDR3 extends over 16 amino acids. The germline CDR1 and CDR2 sequences are SGHVS and FQNEAQ. This CDR3 reads CASSPPGLAPSYEQYF. The DNA for the CDR3 is TGTGCCAGCAGTCCCCCGGGACTAGCTCCCTCCTACGAGCAGTACTTC.

The chain is built from TRBV20-1 and TRBJ1-1; TRBD1 might be the D (5 bases). The germline CDR1 and CDR2 sequences are DFQATT and SNEGSKA (reference sequence). The V end lost 6 bases, the J end lost 4 bases, and 9 bases lay between the germline ends. This CDR3 comprises 11 residues. CDR3 residues: CSAGGPTEAFF. As DNA, the CDR3 is TGCAGTGCCGGGGGACCCACTGAAGCTTTCTTT.

V gene TRBV5-1 combines with J gene TRBJ1-3; D gene unclear. Germline V gene data show CDR1 as SGHRS and CDR2 as YFSETQ. Trimming shortened V by 7 bases and J by 0 bases, and 11 bases separated the two germline ends. CDR3 size: 14 residues. CDR3 nucleotide sequence: TGCGCCAGCGCGGATACAAGCTCTGGAAACACCATATATTTT. This gives the protein CASADTSSGNTIYF.

The J gene is TRBJ2-7, the V gene TRBV11-2; possible D gene TRBD2, 6 bases. CDR1 and CDR2 (germline): SGHAT, FQNNGV. V was pared by 4 bases and J by 6 bases, with 16 bases between. The CDR3 has 14 residues. The CDR3 sequence is CASSSGVLGFEQYF. The CDR3 coding sequence is TGTGCCAGCAGCTCGGGAGTTTTAGGGTTCGAGCAGTACTTC.

The chain combines TRBV2 with TRBJ1-3, with unresolved D. This CDR3 region has 13 residues. The V end was cut by 3 bases, the J end by 1 base, with 4 bases between. Germline lookup yields CDR1 SNHLY and CDR2 FYNNEI. For the CDR3, the DNA is TGTGCCAGCAGTGAGAATTCTGGAAACACCATATATTTT. Its translation is CASSENSGNTIYF.

The chain couples TRBV5-6 to TRBJ2-5, with D possibly matching TRBD2 (7 bases). The CDR3 is 17 residues long. V was trimmed by 4 bases and J by 1 base, leaving 20 bases between them. Looked up from germline, CDR1 is SGHDT and CDR2 is YYEEEE. CDR3: CASSRKGRGLFQETQYF. CDR3 DNA: TGTGCCAGCAGCCGGAAAGGGCGGGGGCTATTCCAAGAGACCCAGTACTTC.

The genes are TRBV4-3 and TRBJ1-1, with a weak D call TRBD1 (5 bases). Germline CDR1 LGHNA, CDR2 YSLEER. V shed 4 bases and J shed 5 bases, with 11 bases lying between them. This CDR3 has 13 amino acids. The CDR3 sequence is CASSLQGVTEAFF. In DNA, the CDR3 is TGCGCCAGCAGCCTCCAGGGTGTAACTGAAGCTTTCTTT.

The chain joins TRBV9 to TRBJ2-3, with D unresolved. Trimming removed 2 bases at V and 4 bases at J, with 8 bases between. The CDR3 runs 13 residues. The germline gives CDR1 SGDLS, CDR2 YYNGEE. CDR3 sequence: CASSVLDADTQYF. CDR3 in DNA: TGTGCCAGCAGCGTGCTAGACGCAGATACGCAGTATTTT.

This chain links TRBV5-1 with TRBJ2-7, with a weak D call TRBD1 (6 bases). CDR3 length: 15 residues. Germline-derived CDR1 and CDR2 are SGHRS and YFSETQ. The V end was cut by 0 bases, the J end by 6 bases, with 16 bases between. The CDR3 sequence: CASSLETGGVSEQYF. Here the CDR3 DNA reads TGCGCCAGCAGCTTGGAGACAGGTGGGGTCTCCGAGCAGTACTTC.

V gene TRBV27 combines with J gene TRBJ2-2; 9 bases align to TRBD1. Per germline, CDR1 MNHEY and CDR2 SMNVEV (reference sequence). Trimming took 2 bases from V and 4 from J; bases not matched to a gene: 2. The CDR3 runs 15 residues. This CDR3 reads CASSLRDRVTGELFF. The CDR3 bases are TGTGCCAGCAGTTTACGGGACAGGGTCACCGGGGAGCTGTTTTTT.

Comment on this clone: Other DNA sequences in the same sample also yield this CDR3. The chain recombines TRBV9 with TRBJ2-3, with D unclear. The CDR3 is 15 residues long. Trimming shortened V by 0 bases and J by 0 bases, and 8 bases separated the two germline ends. The germline V gene encodes CDR1 SGDLS and CDR2 YYNGEE. This chain's CDR3 is CASSVDGSSTDTQYF. The CDR3 coding sequence is TGTGCCAGCAGCGTAGACGGATCTAGCACAGATACGCAGTATTTT.

This clone was counted between two and nine times. This rearrangement joins TRBV7-3 to TRBJ1-1; TRBD1 matches at 8 bases. The V segment lost 6 bases and the J segment 6 bases; nucleotides outside the gene matches: 6. CDR1 is SGHTA and CDR2 is FQGTGA in the germline V gene. The CDR3 runs to 13 residues. CDR3 residues: CASRLGTGPEAFF. In nucleotides, the CDR3 is TGTGCCAGCAGGCTGGGGACAGGCCCTGAAGCTTTCTTT.

This chain links TRBV5-4 with TRBJ1-5, with D unresolved. The CDR3 spans 15 residues. Germline CDR1 reads SGHNT; CDR2 reads YYREEE (reference sequence). Trimming shortened V by 3 bases and J by 0 bases, and 10 bases separated the two germline ends. CDR3 loop: CASSSDPHSNQPQHF. The CDR3 coding sequence is TGTGCCAGCAGCTCCGACCCTCATAGCAATCAGCCCCAGCATTTT.

The V gene is TRBV7-9, the J gene TRBJ2-3; 9 nucleotides agree with TRBD2. V trimming: 4 bases; J trimming: 10 bases; junction bases outside the gene matches: 3. CDR1 is SEHNR, CDR2 FQNEAQ, per germline (reference sequence). The length of the CDR3 is 12 residues. The CDR3 is CASSSGLAAQYF. CDR3 bases: TGTGCCAGCAGCTCGGGACTAGCTGCGCAGTATTTT.

The chain couples TRBV27 to TRBJ2-7; D possibly uses TRBD1 or TRBD2 (5 bases each). Trimming left V 6 bases short and J 4 bases short, with 19 bases between. Germline assignment: CDR1 MNHEY and CDR2 SMNVEV (reference sequence). The CDR3 covers 15 residues. DNA for the CDR3: TGTGCCAGCAGGGTTAACCGGGACCATCCGTACGAGCAGTACTTC. This sequence encodes CASRVNRDHPYEQYF.

The gene calls are TRBV6-6 and TRBJ1-4; 7 nucleotides align to TRBD1. V lost 6 bases to trimming and J lost 6 bases; unmatched junction nucleotides: 7. Germline CDR1 reads MNHNY; CDR2 reads SVGAGI (reference sequence). The CDR3 has 14 residues. The CDR3 loop reads CASRGRGPDEKLFF. The CDR3 coding sequence is TGTGCCAGCAGGGGGAGGGGGCCGGATGAAAAACTGTTTTTT.